This T cell receptor beta chain was sequenced in a study of technical replicates of blood from a handful of donors. Assay used: immunoSEQ multiplex PCR; TCRdb lists only in-frame clones, some missing. The table includes 80,000 or so clones, roughly 95% detected once. Germline loops: CDR1 SGHDT, CDR2 YYEEEE. The V and J ends lost 2 bases and 5 bases respectively, with 16 bases between them. CDR3 length: 15 amino acids. The sequence was collected from a human donor in good health. The specimen was T cells isolated from PBMCs. The V gene is TRBV5-6, the J gene TRBJ1-2, with D possibly being TRBD1 (5 bases). This CDR3 reads CASSFTPGNIYGYTF. The CDR3 nucleotides read TGTGCCAGCAGCTTTACCCCAGGGAATATTTATGGCTACACCTTC.